This T cell receptor (beta chain) was recorded in a study of blood T cell repertoires in COVID-19. Overall study: The samples span acute and convalescent COVID-19 from the United States, Italy and Spain.

Original methodology: The authors estimated nucleated cell counts from reference gene primer amplification. The protocol was immunoSEQ multiplex PCR, while the TCRdb copy is restricted to in-frame clones and leaves out a portion. D and trimming come from the DNA, and the V and J calls and clone size come from that table. The table has roughly 140,000 clones, approximately 88% seen once. Looked up from germline, CDR1 is MNHNY and CDR2 is SVGAGI (reference sequence). V dropped 8 bases and J dropped 8 bases, with 15 bases sitting between them. This CDR3 comprises 13 residues. Sample: peripheral blood. The sequence was obtained from a woman aged 45 to 65 with acute or convalescent COVID-19. The chain carries TRBV6-6 and TRBJ1-4; D is possibly TRBD1 (6 bases). The DNA for the CDR3 is TGTGCCAGCCTAGGGAGGGGGATAGAAAAACTGTTTTTT. Translating it yields CASLGRGIEKLFF.